Listed here is a single T cell receptor beta chain. Its antigen is not identified. Terminally differentiated effector memory CD45RA+ cells were excluded from the naive CD8 cells, which were CD45RO-negative and positively selected for CCR7. Those who donated were healthy HIV-negative adults, with no recent acute infections or vaccinations reported. Assay: immunoSEQ multiplex PCR; the TCRdb copy retains only in-frame clones and omits some. The data contain over 2 million clones, about 95% of them seen just once; the ten biggest clones take up around 1.1%. The data derive from a study of shared clonotypes between healthy human individuals. Points from the study as a whole: Lower generation probabilities were found for non-shared clonotypes than for those shared by all four donors.

The CDR3 runs 14 residues. The V end lost 3 bases, the J end lost 3 bases, and 11 bases lay between the germline ends. CDR1 PRHDT and CDR2 FYEKMQ come from the germline V gene (reference sequence). The chain employs TRBV13 and TRBJ1-2; D might be TRBD1 (6 bases). This TCR was sampled from a man aged 18 to 29 in good health. Sequencing was performed on naive CD8+ T cells sorted from blood. The CDR3 reads CASSLRSGDYGYTF. CDR3 coding DNA: TGTGCCAGCAGCTTGCGGTCAGGGGACTATGGCTACACCTTC.